This T cell receptor beta chain was recovered during a study of spatial heterogeneity in lung cancer. Study in general: Sequencing consistently turned up more beta-chain sequences than alpha-chain sequences.

This clonotype was recorded many times. Little can be read into the size of this beta chain, an off-target read in a library designed for alpha chains. Germline V gene lookup returns CDR1 SQVTM and CDR2 ANQGSEA. Trimming removed 7 bases at V and 9 bases at J, with 19 bases between. CDR3 size: 13 residues. On each TCR cDNA molecule, a unique molecular identifier was present. Each CDR3 protein gets one entry after TCRdb re-called the 5' RACE reads with MiXCR. The table shows more than 9,000 distinct CDR3 sequences, with 5.5% to 8% occurring only once. Time point specified: sample taken at primary tumor resection. Researchers sequenced whole RNA taken from tumor, nontumor lung or frozen PBMC without sorting.

The material sequenced was normal lung tissue next to the tumor, taken at surgery. The source is a male donor with early-stage non-small cell lung cancer. This chain connects TRBV29-1 to TRBJ2-1, with a possible D match to TRBD2 (6 bases). The CDR3 spells CSGFEIGGGEQFF. Written as DNA, the CDR3 is TGCAGCGGTTTTGAAATCGGGGGTGGTGAGCAGTTCTTC.